This TCR beta chain came from a study of identical twins. This CDR3 has 13 amino acids. In germline, CDR1 is SQVTM, CDR2 ANQGSEA. V was trimmed by 3 bases and J by 5 bases, leaving 12 bases between them. As concerns this clonotype: Antigen specificity is unknown.

TCRdb reprocessed the 5' RACE reads with MiXCR, giving one entry per CDR3 protein. The data show approximately 490,000 distinct CDR3 sequences, about a fifth seen once. General study results and limits: Donors were not followed over many years; analysis was cross-sectional. An excess of low generation probability was shown by twin-shared out-of-frame alpha sequences. Monozygotic twin pairs showed more out-of-frame TCR alpha sharing than models estimated.

A further study also used this sample, focusing on yellow fever vaccine responses in identical twins.

This receptor was obtained from a young woman in good health. The sequenced sample was CD4+ T cells sorted from blood. V usage is TRBV29-1 and J usage is TRBJ2-3; possibly TRBD1 for D (5 bases). This CDR3 reads CSVEFQGKDTQYF. The CDR3 DNA reads TGCAGCGTTGAGTTCCAGGGAAAAGATACGCAGTATTTT.